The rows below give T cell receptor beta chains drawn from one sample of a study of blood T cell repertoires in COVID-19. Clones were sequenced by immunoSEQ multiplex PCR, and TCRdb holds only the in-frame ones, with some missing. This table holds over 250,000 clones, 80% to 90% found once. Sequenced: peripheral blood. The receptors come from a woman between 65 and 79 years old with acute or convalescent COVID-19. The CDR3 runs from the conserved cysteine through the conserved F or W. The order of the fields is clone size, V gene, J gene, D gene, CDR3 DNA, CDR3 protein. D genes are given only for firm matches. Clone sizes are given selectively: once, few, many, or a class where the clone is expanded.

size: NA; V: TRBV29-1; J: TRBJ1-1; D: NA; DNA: TGCAGCGTTGATCGGGGGTCGGCTGAAGCTTTCTTT; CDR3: CSVDRGSAEAFF
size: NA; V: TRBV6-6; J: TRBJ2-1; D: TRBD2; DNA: TGTGCCAGCAGTAGACTAGCGGGGGTCCCCTACAATGAGCAGTTCTTC; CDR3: CASSRLAGVPYNEQFF
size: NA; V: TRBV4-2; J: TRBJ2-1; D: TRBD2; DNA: TGTGCCAGCAGCCAAGGAGGGAGCGGGGGGGTCAATGAGCAGTTCTTC; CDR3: CASSQGGSGGVNEQFF
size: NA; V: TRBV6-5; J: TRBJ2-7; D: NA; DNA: TGTGCCAGCAAGGGAGACAGGTTCTCCTACGAGCAGTACTTC; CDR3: CASKGDRFSYEQYF
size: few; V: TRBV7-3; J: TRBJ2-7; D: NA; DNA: TGTGCCAGCAGCCTGCCTCCGGGCGAGCAGTACTTC; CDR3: CASSLPPGEQYF
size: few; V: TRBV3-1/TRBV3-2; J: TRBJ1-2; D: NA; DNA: TGTGCCAGCAGCCAGAATGGCAGGGATGGCTACACCTTC; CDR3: CASSQNGRDGYTF
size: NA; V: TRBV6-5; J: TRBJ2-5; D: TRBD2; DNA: TGTGCCAGCAGGGTACTAGCGGGGACTCAAGAGACCCAGTACTTC; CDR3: CASRVLAGTQETQYF
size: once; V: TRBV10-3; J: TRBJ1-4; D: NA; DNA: TGTGCCATCTCCGGGGCAACTAATGAAAAACTGTTTTTT; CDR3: CAISGATNEKLFF
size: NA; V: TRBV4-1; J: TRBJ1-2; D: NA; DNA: TGCGCCAGCAGCCAAGCAGGGTGGAGTTTCTACACCTTC; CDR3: CASSQAGWSFYTF
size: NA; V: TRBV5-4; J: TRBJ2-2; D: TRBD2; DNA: TGTGCCAGCAGCTCCTACAGCGGGGGACGCACCGGGGAGCTGTTTTTT; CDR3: CASSSYSGGRTGELFF
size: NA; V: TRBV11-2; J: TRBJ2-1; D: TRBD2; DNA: TGTGCCAGCAGTCATCCGGGGACTAGCCCCAATGAGCAGTTCTTC; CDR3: CASSHPGTSPNEQFF
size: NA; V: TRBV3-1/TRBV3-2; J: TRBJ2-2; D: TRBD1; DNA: TGTGCCAGCAGCCAAGGGACAGGGGGTACCGGGGAGCTGTTTTTT; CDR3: CASSQGTGGTGELFF